The clone carrying this T cell receptor (beta chain) showed up many times. Antigen: not known. The data are from a study of T cells in Graves' hyperthyroidism and ophthalmopathy. With 3 bases removed from V and 5 bases from J, the gap between germline ends came to 20 bases. The CDR3 is made up of 16 amino acids. Germline loops: CDR1 ENHRY, CDR2 SYGVKD. Broader study findings: Patients with ophthalmopathy were separated from those with stable hyperthyroidism by a 13 V-J model.

Regions amplified from RNA transcripts were the TCR beta CDR3 regions. The TCR CDR3 first-round RT-PCR relied on the HTBI primer set. TCRdb reprocessed the multiplex PCR reads via MiXCR and lists one record per CDR3 protein. The sample gives about 360,000 distinct CDR3 sequences, about a sixth of which show up once; approximately 30% is in the top ten. The receptor was isolated from a woman between 18 and 29 years old with Graves' hyperthyroidism that later progressed to Graves' ophthalmopathy. Sequenced input: blood. V usage is TRBV10-3 and J usage is TRBJ2-7; D unresolved. The CDR3: CAISDAPDRVKDEQYF. CDR3 nucleotide sequence: TGTGCCATCAGTGACGCCCCGGACCGGGTAAAGGACGAGCAGTACTTC.